Below, 17 T cell receptor beta chains from the same sample are listed, as sequenced in a study of T cell responses to AZD1222 COVID-19 vaccine. Clones were read by immunoSEQ multiplex PCR, and TCRdb kept only the in-frame ones, dropping some. The sample shows 150,000 or so clones, roughly 94% of them seen only once. The specimen comprised peripheral blood, sampled 28 days after the second AZD1222 dose. These receptors were taken from an adult who received the AZD1222 COVID-19 vaccine.

This chain uses TRBV25-1 with TRBJ1-4; D might be TRBD1 (6 bases). V was trimmed by 5 bases and J by 1 base, leaving 14 bases between them. The CDR3 runs to 16 residues. Germline V gives CDR1 MGHDK, CDR2 SYGVNS. The CDR3 region is CASSSWGAGTNEKLFF. CDR3 in DNA: TGTGCCAGCAGTTCATGGGGGGCGGGAACTAATGAAAAACTGTTTTTT.

The chain uses TRBV12-3 or TRBV12-4 and TRBJ1-1; D is ambiguous. The CDR3 runs 12 residues. V lost 8 bases and J 1 base, leaving 8 bases between the germline ends. Written as DNA, the CDR3 is TGTGCCAGCGGTCTCTCGAACACTGAAGCTTTCTTT. This sequence encodes CASGLSNTEAFF.

This chain uses TRBV29-1 with TRBJ2-3; TRBD1 matches at 9 bases. V was pared by 5 bases and J by 1 base, with 4 bases of the junction left unmatched. Germline values: CDR1 SQVTM, CDR2 ANQGSEA. The CDR3 runs to 14 residues. CDR3 DNA sequence: TGCAGCGTTAGGGACAGGGTGGGCACAGATACGCAGTATTTT. It translates to CSVRDRVGTDTQYF.

This clone was observed a single time. V gene TRBV27 combines with J gene TRBJ2-2, with D possibly TRBD2 on 5 matching bases. Looked up from germline, CDR1 is MNHEY and CDR2 is SMNVEV (reference sequence). The CDR3 spans 16 residues. The V end lost 1 base, the J end lost 1 base, and 10 bases lay between the germline ends. DNA of the CDR3: TGTGCCAGCAGTTTATTAGGACTCGGGAACACCGGGGAGCTGTTTTTT. Residues: CASSLLGLGNTGELFF.

In its sample, this clone was seen once. The V call is TRBV10-2, the J call TRBJ2-2, with 7 bases that match TRBD2. This CDR3 has 16 residues. The V gene end was trimmed by 7 bases and the J gene end by 4 bases; junction bases not matched to a gene: 12. Per germline, CDR1 WSHSY and CDR2 SAAADI. This chain's CDR3 is CASTPNERGPTGELFF. CDR3 coding DNA: TGCGCCAGCACCCCCAATGAGCGGGGCCCCACCGGGGAGCTGTTTTTT.

The V gene is TRBV5-1, the J gene TRBJ1-1, with 10 bases identical to TRBD1. The CDR3 totals 17 residues. From germline, CDR1 is SGHRS and CDR2 YFSETQ. Trimming at V came to 1 base and at J to 1 base, leaving 7 bases not matched to a gene. In DNA form, the CDR3 reads TGCGCCAGCAGCTTGAGTACCCGACAGGGGGCGAACACTGAAGCTTTCTTT. This codes for CASSLSTRQGANTEAFF. The entire variable domain, with the rest obtained from reference TRBV5-1 and TRBJ1-1, is as follows: KAGVTQTPRYLIKTRGQQVTLSCSPISGHRSVSWYQQTPGQGLQFLFEYFSETQRNKGNFPGRFSGRQFSNSRSEMNVSTLELGDSALYLCASSLSTRQGANTEAFFGQGTRLTVV.

The chain recombines TRBV5-4 with TRBJ1-2, with 7 bases matching TRBD1. Germline V CDR1 and CDR2: SGHNT, YYREEE (reference sequence). This CDR3 is built from 16 residues. V lost 0 bases, J lost 0 bases, and 5 bases stayed unmatched. CDR3 amino acids: CASSLDPGTANYGYTF. The CDR3 DNA sequence: TGTGCCAGCAGCTTGGATCCCGGGACAGCTAACTATGGCTACACCTTC.

J is TRBJ2-1 and V is TRBV18, with 7 nucleotides matching TRBD2. Germline V lookup: CDR1 KGHSH, CDR2 LQKENI. This CDR3 region has 17 residues. The ends lost 6 bases at V and 8 bases at J; junction bases unmatched: 19. CDR3 sequence: CASSPSPGTIGFDEQFF. The CDR3 bases are TGTGCCAGCTCTCCTAGTCCCGGGACTATAGGGTTCGATGAGCAGTTCTTC.

This sequence joins TRBV25-1 and TRBJ1-2; D ambiguous. This CDR3 contains 12 residues. Trimming removed 5 bases at V and 4 bases at J, with 8 bases between. The germline gives CDR1 MGHDK, CDR2 SYGVNS. CDR3 DNA sequence: TGTGCCAGCAGTCATCGGATCTATGGCTACACCTTC. It translates to CASSHRIYGYTF.

The V and J genes are TRBV15 and TRBJ2-2; TRBD2 is a possible D gene (6 bases). V lost 0 bases, J lost 5 bases, and 16 bases lay in between. The CDR3 totals 17 residues. CDR1 is LNHNV and CDR2 is YYDKDF in the germline V gene (reference sequence). The DNA for the CDR3 is TGTGCCACCAGCAGAGATAGGCTAGCGTTATCTACCGGGGAGCTGTTTTTT. The encoded protein is CATSRDRLALSTGELFF.

The CDR3 reads CASSENGLGGTEAFF. Here the CDR3 DNA reads TGTGCCAGCAGTGAAAACGGCTTGGGGGGCACTGAAGCTTTCTTT. This chain joins TRBV2 and TRBJ1-1; TRBD1 is a possible D gene (5 bases). Germline CDR1 and CDR2: SNHLY and FYNNEI. The CDR3 loop spans 15 amino acids. Trimming took off 2 bases at V and 4 bases at J, with 14 bases between the two ends.

Regarding this clone: A clone one base away is much larger, so this may be a read error. The rearrangement joins TRBV15 to TRBJ1-1; D is undetermined. This CDR3 spans 11 amino acids. V lost 4 bases and J 3 bases, leaving 3 bases between the germline ends. The germline V gene has CDR1 LNHNV and CDR2 YYDKDF (reference sequence). This chain's CDR3 is CATSTYTEAFF. As DNA, the CDR3 is TGTGCCACCAGCACGTACACTGAAGCTTTCTTT.

The rearrangement links TRBV13 to TRBJ2-5; unclear D gene. The J call may be wrong; the DNA end is better matched by TRBJ2-7. Germline lookup yields CDR1 PRHDT and CDR2 FYEKMQ (reference sequence). The CDR3 spans 13 residues. The CDR3 region is CASSLFGGYEQYF. CDR3 DNA sequence: TGTGCCAGCAGCTTATTTGGCGGCTACGAGCAGTACTTC.

The chain uses TRBV4-2 and TRBJ2-2; 10 nucleotides match TRBD2. V trimming: 0 bases; J trimming: 9 bases; junction bases outside the gene matches: 7. Germline V gives CDR1 LGHNA, CDR2 YNFKEQ. CDR3 length: 16 amino acids. CDR3 sequence: CASSQDASGSVWELFF. DNA for the CDR3: TGTGCCAGCAGCCAAGATGCTAGCGGGAGTGTCTGGGAGCTGTTTTTT.

The rearrangement uses TRBV28 and TRBJ2-5, with D possibly being TRBD1 (6 bases). The germline V gene has CDR1 MDHEN and CDR2 SYDVKM. The CDR3 loop spans 14 amino acids. Trimming shortened V by 3 bases and J by 5 bases, and 13 bases separated the two germline ends. This chain's CDR3 is CASSLSDSRETQYF. The CDR3 region has the DNA TGTGCCAGCAGTTTGTCGGACAGCAGGGAGACCCAGTACTTC.

This chain uses TRBV5-1 with TRBJ2-7; TRBD1 might be the D (6 bases). The V end lost 2 bases, the J end lost 2 bases, and 11 bases lay between the germline ends. The germline V gene has CDR1 SGHRS and CDR2 YFSETQ. The length of the CDR3 is 14 residues. The CDR3 nucleotides are TGCGCCAGCAGCTTTGACAGGCTGACCTACGAGCAGTACTTC. Its protein is CASSFDRLTYEQYF.

The chain carries TRBV7-2 and TRBJ2-7; the D call may be TRBD1 or TRBD2 (5 bases each). The V end was cut by 5 bases, the J end by 0 bases, with 11 bases between. Germline CDR1 reads SGHTA; CDR2 reads FQGNSA. This CDR3 comprises 14 residues. Here the CDR3 reads CASSPGTFSYEQYF. DNA of the CDR3: TGTGCCAGCAGCCCAGGGACGTTCTCCTACGAGCAGTACTTC.